The 14 T cell receptor beta chains in this list originate from one sample, sequenced in a study of shared clonotypes between healthy human individuals. Method: immunoSEQ multiplex PCR; TCRdb's copy keeps in-frame clones and lacks some. Counted here are a few million clones, roughly nine tenths occurring once; the ten biggest clones make up around 0.15%. Input material: naive CD4+ T cells sorted from blood. Sample subset: CD45RA+ positively selected. The receptors come from a man aged 18 to 30 in good health.

The gene calls are TRBV5-1 and TRBJ2-5; D not resolved. Germline values: CDR1 SGHRS, CDR2 YFSETQ. This CDR3 contains 14 residues. Trimming removed 0 bases at V and 5 bases at J, with 11 bases between. CDR3 in amino acids: CASSLEARWETQYF. The DNA of the CDR3 is TGCGCCAGCAGCTTGGAGGCCAGGTGGGAGACCCAGTACTTC.

The CDR3 loop reads CASSYSAGSGETQYF. Written as DNA, the CDR3 is TGTGCCAGCAGTTACTCGGCGGGAAGCGGGGAGACCCAGTACTTC. The chain recombines TRBV6-5 with TRBJ2-5; possible D gene TRBD2, 6 bases. Trimming cost V 0 bases and J 5 bases, with 13 bases left between them. The CDR3 runs 15 residues. Germline V gene data show CDR1 as MNHEY and CDR2 as SVGAGI.

CDR3 nucleotide sequence: TGTGCCAGCAGTGATGCGAACACTGAAGCTTTCTTT. Protein: CASSDANTEAFF. This chain links TRBV2 with TRBJ1-1; no clear D gene. CDR1 and CDR2 (germline): SNHLY, FYNNEI. CDR3 size: 12 residues. V was shortened by 3 bases and J by 1 base, with 3 bases between the two germline ends.

This chain uses TRBV10-3 with TRBJ2-5; tentatively, D is TRBD1 (5 bases). The CDR3 sequence is 12 residues long. Germline CDR1 reads ENHRY; CDR2 reads SYGVKD. V was pared by 5 bases and J by 3 bases, with 7 bases between. The CDR3 DNA follows: TGTGCCATCAGTCCAGGGAAAGAGACCCAGTACTTC. Protein: CAISPGKETQYF.

This clone was seen just once. The gene calls are TRBV19 and TRBJ1-1, with TRBD1 matching 7 bases. With V trimmed by 4 bases and J by 4 bases, 9 bases remained unmatched. Germline assignment: CDR1 LNHDA and CDR2 SQIVND (reference sequence). CDR3 size: 15 residues. The CDR3 sequence is CASSKQGVRGTEAFF. The CDR3 DNA is TGTGCCAGTAGTAAGCAGGGGGTTAGGGGCACTGAAGCTTTCTTT.

This clone was seen a few times. This chain uses TRBV19 with TRBJ1-2, with D unclear. The CDR3 length is 14 residues. Germline CDR1 and CDR2: LNHDA and SQIVND (reference sequence). Trimming stripped 3 bases from V and 6 bases from J, with 14 bases between. CDR3 sequence reads: CASSMTANPHGYTF. DNA for the CDR3: TGTGCCAGTAGTATGACGGCCAACCCCCATGGCTACACCTTC.

The gene calls are TRBV18 and TRBJ2-3; 10 nucleotides agree with TRBD2. V trimming: 2 bases; J trimming: 5 bases; junction bases outside the gene matches: 7. CDR1 is KGHSH and CDR2 is LQKENI in the germline V gene. This CDR3 spans 16 amino acids. In DNA, the CDR3 is TGTGCCAGCTCACCAACCGGACTAGCGGTGGTAGATACGCAGTATTTT. Translating gives CASSPTGLAVVDTQYF.

The chain's CDR3 is CSVRGEKSGGTQQYF. DNA of the CDR3: TGCAGCGTTCGCGGGGAAAAAAGCGGGGGGACCCAGCAGTACTTC. This sequence joins TRBV29-1 and TRBJ2-7, with 9 nucleotides matching TRBD2. From germline, CDR1 is SQVTM and CDR2 ANQGSEA. The CDR3 is 15 residues long. Germline trimming cut 5 bases from V and 8 bases from J; bases unmatched to any gene: 16.

For this clone: Other DNA sequences in the sample encode the same CDR3. The chain recombines TRBV5-1 with TRBJ2-1; 8 positions agree with TRBD2. This CDR3 region has 14 residues. Trimming cost V 3 bases and J 3 bases; bases outside gene matches: 2. Germline CDR1 reads SGHRS; CDR2 reads YFSETQ. In DNA form, the CDR3 reads TGCGCCAGCAGCTCGGGGGGGAGCTACAATGAGCAGTTCTTC. Its translation: CASSSGGSYNEQFF. Supplemented by reference TRBV5-1 and TRBJ2-1, the full variable domain reads KAGVTQTPRYLIKTRGQQVTLSCSPISGHRSVSWYQQTPGQGLQFLFEYFSETQRNKGNFPGRFSGRQFSNSRSEMNVSTLELGDSALYLCASSSGGSYNEQFFGPGTRLTVL.

V usage is TRBV5-1 and J usage is TRBJ2-7; no firm D call. V lost 2 bases, J lost 4 bases, and 7 bases lay in between. Germline assignment: CDR1 SGHRS and CDR2 YFSETQ. This CDR3 has 12 residues. The DNA of the CDR3 is TGCGCCAGCAGCTTTATGGGATACGAGCAGTACTTC. Its translation is CASSFMGYEQYF.

CDR3 DNA: TGCGCCAGCAGTTTCAGCGGGAGCAATGAGCAGTTCTTC. Translated, it gives CASSFSGSNEQFF. The chain joins TRBV10-1 to TRBJ2-1; 8 bases map to TRBD2. In germline, CDR1 is WNHNN, CDR2 SYGVQD (reference sequence). The CDR3 consists of 13 residues. J was trimmed by 6 bases and V by 5 bases; bases with no gene match: 3.

As to this clone: Distinct nucleotide sequences in the sample also encode this CDR3. The V and J genes are TRBV30 and TRBJ2-1; TRBD2 matches at 11 bases. V was pared by 2 bases and J by 4 bases, with 1 base of the junction left unmatched. There are 14 residues in the CDR3. Germline CDR1 and CDR2: GTSNPN and SVGIG (reference sequence). CDR3 coding DNA: TGTGCCTGGAGTACTAGCGGGGGTTACAATGAGCAGTTCTTC. As protein: CAWSTSGGYNEQFF.

The chain joins TRBV11-3 to TRBJ2-3; 12 nucleotides align to TRBD2. Germline CDR1 SGHNT, CDR2 YENEEA. J lost 2 bases, V lost 5 bases, and 5 bases had no gene match. The CDR3 contains 16 residues. The CDR3 DNA is TGTGCCAGCAGCCCAGGACTAGCGGGAACCACAGATACGCAGTATTTT. Encoded protein: CASSPGLAGTTDTQYF. Full variable domain (missing parts from reference TRBV11-3 and TRBJ2-3): EAGVVQSPRYKIIEKKQPVAFWCNPISGHNTLYWYLQNLGQGPELLIRYENEEAVDDSQLPKDRFSAERLKGVDSTLKIQPAELGDSAVYLCASSPGLAGTTDTQYFGPGTRLTVL.

The chain combines TRBV5-1 with TRBJ2-7; tentative D call: TRBD2 (6 bases). This CDR3 region has 15 residues. Germline-derived CDR1 and CDR2 are SGHRS and YFSETQ. V shed 4 bases and J shed 0 bases, with 14 bases lying between them. In DNA form, the CDR3 reads TGCGCCAGCAGCCCCGGGACTGACTTCTCCTACGAGCAGTACTTC. Protein: CASSPGTDFSYEQYF. Combining the CDR3 with reference TRBV5-1 and TRBJ2-7 gives the whole variable domain KAGVTQTPRYLIKTRGQQVTLSCSPISGHRSVSWYQQTPGQGLQFLFEYFSETQRNKGNFPGRFSGRQFSNSRSEMNVSTLELGDSALYLCASSPGTDFSYEQYFGPGTRLTVT.